This T cell receptor (beta chain) is from a study of blood T cell repertoires in COVID-19. Whole-study context: Researchers got acute and convalescent COVID-19 samples from the United States, Italy and Spain.

In the authors' workflow: The authors estimated nucleated cell counts from reference gene primer amplification. Method: immunoSEQ multiplex PCR; TCRdb's copy keeps in-frame clones and lacks some. The DNA gave D and trimming, while V, J and clone size come from that table. The sample has over 200,000 clones; roughly 85% are singletons. Allocation to cohorts depended on clinical history reported by the participants. The sequencing sample was made of PBMCs or T cells enriched from blood (not recorded which). The receptor was isolated from a man aged 35 to 55 who had recovered from COVID-19.

CDR3 in DNA: TGTGCCAGCAGTGGACAGGGTTTCAGCAATCAGCCCCAGCATTTT. This encodes CASSGQGFSNQPQHF. This chain connects TRBV2 to TRBJ1-5; 7 bases line up with TRBD1. Germline V gene lookup returns CDR1 SNHLY and CDR2 FYNNEI. J was trimmed by 1 base and V by 4 bases; bases with no gene match: 4. CDR3 length: 15 residues.